The 9 T cell receptor beta chains below come from one sample, sequenced in a study of T cell responses to AZD1222 COVID-19 vaccine. Profiling relied on immunoSEQ multiplex PCR, and the TCRdb table lists in-frame clones only, not all of them. The sample yields about 150,000 clones, roughly nine tenths seen once. The sequenced sample was peripheral blood, obtained on day 0 of AZD1222 vaccination. The receptors derive from an adult in good health.

This clone was counted once. The chain recombines TRBV7-9 with TRBJ1-1, with D hard to call. The CDR3 has 12 residues. CDR1 SEHNR and CDR2 FQNEAQ come from the germline V gene (reference sequence). The ends were cut back, 4 bases at V and 4 bases at J, with 7 bases in the middle. The CDR3 nucleotides are TGTGCCAGCAGCTCGCGTCGCACTGAAGCTTTCTTT. This sequence encodes CASSSRRTEAFF.

This rearrangement joins TRBV6-6 to TRBJ1-2; 9 nucleotides agree with TRBD1. The germline V gene encodes CDR1 MNHNY and CDR2 SVGAGI (reference sequence). V was clipped by 6 bases and J by 3 bases; unmatched bases: 11. This CDR3 has 16 amino acids. CDR3 protein: CASSPRGQGFDYGYTF. CDR3 in DNA: TGTGCCAGCAGCCCGAGGGGACAGGGTTTTGACTATGGCTACACCTTC.

The genes are TRBV7-2 and TRBJ1-1; perhaps TRBD1 as D (5 bases). CDR1 and CDR2 from the germline V gene are SGHTA and FQGNSA. The CDR3 extends over 14 amino acids. V dropped 6 bases and J dropped 0 bases, with 11 bases sitting between them. The CDR3 spells CASRTKGMNTEAFF. The CDR3 DNA is TGTGCCAGCAGGACGAAGGGGATGAACACTGAAGCTTTCTTT.

The V and J genes are TRBV24-1 and TRBJ2-3, with a weak D call TRBD1 (5 bases). Trimming removed 2 bases at V and 2 bases at J, with 13 bases between. The length of the CDR3 is 16 residues. The germline V gene encodes CDR1 KGHDR and CDR2 SFDVKD. DNA for the CDR3: TGTGCCACCAGTGATTCAGGGCTCTGGAACACAGATACGCAGTATTTT. Its translation: CATSDSGLWNTDTQYF.

The chain has TRBV7-9 and TRBJ1-5, with no clear D. Deletions cut 1 base from V and 5 bases from J, with 6 bases between. Germline CDR1 and CDR2: SEHNR and FQNEAQ (reference sequence). CDR3 length equals 13 residues. The CDR3: CASSLVWDQPQHF. The CDR3 coding sequence is TGTGCCAGCAGCTTAGTATGGGATCAGCCCCAGCATTTT.

The chain has TRBV6-5 and TRBJ2-7, with 9 nucleotides matching TRBD1. The V gene's germline CDR1 is MNHEY and CDR2 SVGAGI. V lost 2 bases to trimming and J lost 1 base; unmatched junction nucleotides: 3. The CDR3 has 15 amino acids. The CDR3 region has the DNA TGTGCCAGCAGTTACGGCGGGACAGGGTCCTACGAGCAGTACTTC. Its translation is CASSYGGTGSYEQYF.

This clone appeared a single time. The chain combines TRBV9 with TRBJ1-1; weak D call: TRBD1 (5 bases). The V and J ends lost 0 bases and 5 bases respectively, with 8 bases between them. This CDR3 has 13 amino acids. The germline gives CDR1 SGDLS, CDR2 YYNGEE. CDR3 bases: TGTGCCAGCAGCGTAGGCGACAGAACTGAAGCTTTCTTT. This translates into CASSVGDRTEAFF.

V usage is TRBV11-3 and J usage is TRBJ2-1, with D perhaps being TRBD1 or TRBD2 (5 bases each). V lost 1 base and J lost 1, with 11 bases in between. The germline V gene encodes CDR1 SGHNT and CDR2 YENEEA. The CDR3 runs to 16 residues. CDR3 protein: CASSLGGDPSYNEQFF. The CDR3 DNA sequence: TGTGCCAGCAGCTTAGGAGGGGACCCTTCCTACAATGAGCAGTTCTTC.

This chain links TRBV19 with TRBJ2-6; no definite D call. Germline loops: CDR1 LNHDA, CDR2 SQIVND (reference sequence). V gave up 7 bases and J gave up 0 bases, with 7 bases separating them. The CDR3 runs 14 residues. CDR3 protein: CASKRTSGANVLTF. CDR3 coding DNA: TGTGCCAGTAAGAGAACCTCTGGGGCCAACGTCCTGACTTTC. Drawing the rest from reference TRBV19 and TRBJ2-6, the complete variable domain is DGGITQSPKYLFRKEGQNVTLSCEQNLNHDAMYWYRQDPGQGLRLIYYSQIVNDFQKGDIAEGYSVSREKKESFPLTVTSAQKNPTAFYLCASKRTSGANVLTFGAGSRLTVL.